Presented here are 25 T cell receptor beta chains from one specimen sequenced in a study of blood T cell repertoires in COVID-19. Libraries were prepared by immunoSEQ multiplex PCR; TCRdb keeps only in-frame clonotypes and omits some of them. The table records 300,000 to 350,000 clones, 90% of them present only once. Sequenced input: peripheral blood. The source is a woman in her 30s with COVID-19, enrolled during active disease.

The V gene is TRBV7-9, the J gene TRBJ1-3; D is undetermined. The CDR3 consists of 17 residues. V was shortened by 0 bases and J by 0 bases, with 12 bases between the two germline ends. Germline assignment: CDR1 SEHNR and CDR2 FQNEAQ (reference sequence). The DNA of the CDR3 is TGTGCCAGCAGCTTAGCGACGACACCCAGCTCTGGAAACACCATATATTTT. Translated: CASSLATTPSSGNTIYF.

This chain connects TRBV20-1 to TRBJ2-7, with D hard to call. Germline values: CDR1 DFQATT, CDR2 SNEGSKA (reference sequence). This CDR3 region has 11 residues. V lost 4 bases and J lost 3, with 7 bases in between. DNA of the CDR3: TGCAGTGCTACCCCGGGCTACGAGCAGTACTTC. As protein: CSATPGYEQYF.

The gene calls are TRBV5-1 and TRBJ2-7; a weak D match, TRBD1 (5 bases). The CDR3 has 13 residues. V lost 2 bases, J lost 1 base, and 7 bases lay in between. CDR1 is SGHRS and CDR2 is YFSETQ in the germline V gene. For the CDR3, the DNA is TGCGCCAGCAGCTTACAGGATTCCTACGAGCAGTACTTC. It yields the protein CASSLQDSYEQYF.

The rearrangement joins TRBV7-3 to TRBJ2-5; D is undetermined. CDR1 is SGHTA and CDR2 is FQGTGA in the germline V gene. V was pared by 2 bases and J by 5 bases, with 6 bases between. This CDR3 contains 12 residues. The CDR3 spells CASSLPSETQYF. CDR3 DNA: TGTGCCAGCAGCTTACCCAGTGAGACCCAGTACTTC.

The chain couples TRBV30 to TRBJ1-2, with a weak D call TRBD1 (6 bases). The CDR3 totals 15 residues. The germline V and J ends were trimmed by 3 bases and 5 bases, with 19 bases remaining between them. Germline V gene data show CDR1 as GTSNPN and CDR2 as SVGIG (reference sequence). The CDR3 DNA reads as TGTGCCTGGAGAAACAAACAGGGTCGTTCATATGGCTACACCTTC. Its protein is CAWRNKQGRSYGYTF.

The CDR3 is CASSEGPGKVTEAFF. For the CDR3, the DNA is TGTGCCAGCAGTGAGGGTCCAGGGAAGGTCACTGAAGCTTTCTTT. This chain links TRBV2 with TRBJ1-1, with D possibly being TRBD1 (5 bases). This CDR3 has 15 residues. Germline-derived CDR1 and CDR2 are SNHLY and FYNNEI. The germline V and J ends were trimmed by 3 bases and 4 bases, with 15 bases remaining between them.

The V call is TRBV30, the J call TRBJ1-2; TRBD1 agrees at 8 bases. Trimming cost V 4 bases and J 7 bases; bases outside gene matches: 5. The CDR3 is 12 amino acids. Germline V gives CDR1 GTSNPN, CDR2 SVGIG (reference sequence). The CDR3 is CAWTQGARGYTF. CDR3 sequence (DNA): TGTGCCTGGACCCAGGGGGCCCGTGGCTACACCTTC.

The V call is TRBV10-3, the J call TRBJ1-1; D gene ambiguous. Germline loops: CDR1 ENHRY, CDR2 SYGVKD. The CDR3 consists of 12 residues. V lost 3 bases to trimming and J lost 3 bases, with 5 bases between them. CDR3 nucleotide sequence: TGTGCCATCAGTGACGGGGACACTGAAGCTTTCTTT. This gives the protein CAISDGDTEAFF.

The rearrangement links TRBV10-3 to TRBJ1-2; D is perhaps TRBD1 (6 bases). The germline V and J ends were trimmed by 3 bases and 0 bases, with 14 bases remaining between them. Germline CDR1 ENHRY, CDR2 SYGVKD. There are 16 residues in the CDR3. In DNA, the CDR3 is TGTGCCATCAGTGACCCCGTGGGGGCGCCTAACTATGGCTACACCTTC. As protein: CAISDPVGAPNYGYTF.

The chain has TRBV28 and TRBJ1-1, with D perhaps TRBD1 (6 bases). The CDR3 is 13 amino acids. Germline V gene data show CDR1 as MDHEN and CDR2 as SYDVKM. Deletions cut 6 bases from V and 1 base from J, with 9 bases between. The CDR3 nucleotides read TGTGCCAGCAGCAGGACAGCGAACACTGAAGCTTTCTTT. It translates to CASSRTANTEAFF.

This chain connects TRBV6-6 to TRBJ2-7, with 9 positions matching TRBD1. From germline, CDR1 is MNHNY and CDR2 SVGAGI (reference sequence). The length of the CDR3 is 14 residues. Trimming at V came to 7 bases and at J to 0 bases, leaving 4 bases not matched to a gene. This chain's CDR3 is CASNRDRASYEQYF. DNA for the CDR3: TGTGCCAGCAACCGGGACAGGGCCTCCTACGAGCAGTACTTC.

The chain joins TRBV7-9 to TRBJ2-7; D remains ambiguous. Trimming took off 1 base at V and 2 bases at J, with 12 bases between the two ends. The CDR3 extends over 15 amino acids. Germline V CDR1 and CDR2: SEHNR, FQNEAQ (reference sequence). The CDR3 sequence: CASSLESKATYEQYF. CDR3 DNA sequence: TGTGCCAGCAGCTTAGAATCAAAAGCTACCTACGAGCAGTACTTC.

In this sample, this clone turned up once. The chain recombines TRBV6-5 with TRBJ1-1, with D maybe TRBD1 (6 bases). The CDR3 totals 14 residues. Trimming removed 6 bases at V and 1 base at J, with 12 bases between. Germline CDR1 is MNHEY and CDR2 is SVGAGI. CDR3 coding DNA: TGTGCCAGCAGCCACCCCAGGGGGAACACTGAAGCTTTCTTT. Protein: CASSHPRGNTEAFF.

The chain uses TRBV30 and TRBJ1-1, with D perhaps TRBD1 (6 bases). The CDR3 covers 12 residues. CDR1 and CDR2 from the germline V gene are GTSNPN and SVGIG (reference sequence). The germline V and J ends were trimmed by 1 base and 3 bases, with 6 bases remaining between them. The CDR3 nucleotides are TGTGCCTGGAGTGACAGGGACACTGAAGCTTTCTTT. It translates to CAWSDRDTEAFF.

The rearrangement links TRBV10-3 to TRBJ1-1, with 10 bases matching TRBD1. This CDR3 has 16 residues. The ends lost 2 bases at V and 3 bases at J; junction bases unmatched: 6. CDR1 ENHRY and CDR2 SYGVKD come from the germline V gene. The CDR3 bases are TGTGCCATCAGTGAGATGACAGGGGGCGCGCACACTGAAGCTTTCTTT. Its translation: CAISEMTGGAHTEAFF.

The chain links TRBV7-8 to TRBJ2-5; 8 positions agree with TRBD2. This CDR3 region has 16 residues. With V trimmed by 5 bases and J by 4 bases, 12 bases remained unmatched. CDR1 and CDR2 from the germline V gene are SGHVS and FQNEAQ. This chain's CDR3 is CASSPDGHGRGETQYF. CDR3 nucleotide sequence: TGTGCCAGCAGCCCTGATGGACACGGGAGGGGAGAGACCCAGTACTTC.

The chain has TRBV11-2 and TRBJ2-2, with a weak D call TRBD2 (5 bases). The V and J ends lost 4 bases and 4 bases respectively, with 7 bases between them. CDR3 length: 13 residues. Germline CDR1 SGHAT, CDR2 FQNNGV. DNA for the CDR3: TGTGCCAGCAGCTCCGGGGTCACCGGGGAGCTGTTTTTT. Its translation: CASSSGVTGELFF.

The chain has TRBV5-4 and TRBJ2-2; D may be TRBD2 (6 bases). CDR3 length equals 15 residues. With 2 bases removed from V and 5 bases from J, the gap between germline ends came to 13 bases. Germline values: CDR1 SGHNT, CDR2 YYREEE (reference sequence). CDR3 nucleotide sequence: TGTGCCAGCAGCTTACGCGGGACGGTTACCGGGGAGCTGTTTTTT. It codes for CASSLRGTVTGELFF.

The chain joins TRBV23-1 to TRBJ2-3, with D perhaps TRBD2 (6 bases). TRBV23-1 is an ORF, with its function uncertain. V lost 3 bases, J lost 1 base, and 14 bases lay in between. This CDR3 is 16 amino acids long. The CDR3 is CASSHPQAGGTDTQYF. CDR3 coding DNA: TGCGCCAGCAGTCACCCCCAAGCGGGTGGCACAGATACGCAGTATTTT.

V is TRBV19 and J is TRBJ2-6; a weak D match, TRBD1 (7 bases). Germline V CDR1 and CDR2: LNHDA, SQIVND (reference sequence). This CDR3 comprises 15 residues. V lost 7 bases and J lost 0, with 10 bases in between. In nucleotides, the CDR3 is TGTGCCAGTACAGGGGGGCTCTCTGGGGCCAACGTCCTGACTTTC. This translates into CASTGGLSGANVLTF.

This sequence joins TRBV19 and TRBJ2-1; 16 bases are a match to TRBD2. The V gene's germline CDR1 is LNHDA and CDR2 SQIVND (reference sequence). This CDR3 region has 17 residues. After removal of 5 bases from V and 10 bases from J, the junction contained 11 bases not matched to a gene. The CDR3 spells CASSDSGTSGRAGEQFF. As DNA, the CDR3 is TGTGCCAGTAGTGATTCCGGGACTAGCGGGAGGGCCGGAGAGCAGTTCTTC.

The genes are TRBV7-2 and TRBJ2-1, with 7 positions matching TRBD1. J lost 8 bases, V lost 1 base, and 5 bases had no gene match. The V gene's germline CDR1 is SGHTA and CDR2 FQGNSA. The CDR3 is made up of 14 amino acids. CDR3 DNA sequence: TGTGCCAGCAGCTTAGGAGAGGGGGCGGATGAGCAGTTCTTC. This encodes CASSLGEGADEQFF.

The V gene is TRBV12-3 or TRBV12-4, the J gene TRBJ1-2, with D perhaps matching TRBD1 (5 bases). V was trimmed by 0 bases and J by 7 bases, leaving 9 bases between them. This CDR3 is built from 13 residues. The CDR3 DNA is TGTGCCAGCAGTTTAGCGACAGAAAGTGGCTACACCTTC. Residues: CASSLATESGYTF.

This clone was seen a single time. The chain recombines TRBV5-4 with TRBJ1-4, with D possibly TRBD1 on 5 matching bases. This CDR3 has 14 residues. Trimming shortened V by 4 bases and J by 3 bases, and 10 bases separated the two germline ends. Germline V gene data show CDR1 as SGHNT and CDR2 as YYREEE (reference sequence). In DNA form, the CDR3 reads TGTGCCAGCAGCGCGGGGACCTCTAATGAAAAACTGTTTTTT. Translated: CASSAGTSNEKLFF. The entire variable domain, with the rest obtained from reference TRBV5-4 and TRBJ1-4, is as follows: ETGVTQSPTHLIKTRGQQVTLRCSSQSGHNTVSWYQQALGQGPQFIFQYYREEENGRGNFPPRFSGLQFPNYSSELNVNALELDDSALYLCASSAGTSNEKLFFGSGTQLSVL.

The rearrangement uses TRBV25-1 and TRBJ1-1; the match to TRBD1 covers 7 bases. V lost 7 bases, J lost 7 bases, and 3 bases stayed unmatched. Germline V CDR1 and CDR2: MGHDK, SYGVNS. This CDR3 is built from 11 residues. The CDR3 DNA reads TGTGCCAGCATAGGGGGCCTTGAAGCTTTCTTT. It specifies CASIGGLEAFF.